Listed below are T cell receptor beta chains from one sample, sequenced in a study of OX40 agonist ivuxolimab in advanced cancers. Repertoires were generated with immunoSEQ multiplex PCR, while TCRdb's copy carries only in-frame clones and drops some. The data contain 28,000 or so clones, approximately 84% of them seen just once; the ten biggest clones take up around a fifth. The sample was CD4+ or CD8+ T cells sorted from blood, taken in a trial of the OX40 agonist ivuxolimab. These receptors all come from an adult with an advanced solid tumor such as melanoma, head and neck, liver or kidney cancer. Both conserved end residues are part of each CDR3. The D gene is left open where the match is weak. Only part of the rows carry a size: once, few, many, or a class if the clone is expanded.

V gene: TRBV9; clone size: NA; D gene: NA; J gene: TRBJ2-1; CDR3 DNA: TGTGCCAGCAGCCCAGACGGGGCCTACAATGAGCAGTTCTTC; CDR3 protein: CASSPDGAYNEQFF
V gene: TRBV9; clone size: NA; D gene: NA; J gene: TRBJ2-5; CDR3 DNA: TGTGCCAGCAGCGTAGCTGGAGGGATTCAAGAGACCCAGTACTTC; CDR3 protein: CASSVAGGIQETQYF
V gene: TRBV15; clone size: NA; D gene: NA; J gene: TRBJ1-2; CDR3 DNA: TGTGCCACCAGCAGAGATCGAGGACCGTCTAACTATGGCTACACCTTC; CDR3 protein: CATSRDRGPSNYGYTF
V gene: TRBV5-1; clone size: once; D gene: NA; J gene: TRBJ1-5; CDR3 DNA: TGCGCCAGCAGCTTGGCCGGGGGCCCCAATCAGCCCCAGCATTTT; CDR3 protein: CASSLAGGPNQPQHF
V gene: TRBV6-5; clone size: NA; D gene: NA; J gene: TRBJ2-1; CDR3 DNA: TGTGCCAGCAGTTTTGGGACCTACAATGAGCAGTTCTTC; CDR3 protein: CASSFGTYNEQFF
V gene: TRBV7-2; clone size: NA; D gene: NA; J gene: TRBJ2-7; CDR3 DNA: TGTGCCAGCAGCTCCCTAAGCCTCTACGAGCAGTACTTC; CDR3 protein: CASSSLSLYEQYF
V gene: TRBV10-1; clone size: NA; D gene: TRBD2; J gene: TRBJ2-1; CDR3 DNA: TGCGCCAGCCCGTCCCTAGCGGGACTGTTCAATGAGCAGTTCTTC; CDR3 protein: CASPSLAGLFNEQFF
V gene: TRBV19; clone size: NA; D gene: TRBD2; J gene: TRBJ2-1; CDR3 DNA: TGTGCCAGTAGTATTTGGGGACTAGCGGGAAGGAATGAGCAGTTCTTC; CDR3 protein: CASSIWGLAGRNEQFF
V gene: TRBV6-5; clone size: NA; D gene: TRBD1; J gene: TRBJ2-1; CDR3 DNA: TGTGCCAGCAGTTACGCGGGGACAGGGCCATACAATGAGCAGTTCTTC; CDR3 protein: CASSYAGTGPYNEQFF
V gene: TRBV19; clone size: NA; D gene: NA; J gene: TRBJ2-2; CDR3 DNA: TGTGCCAGTAGTGAGTACAGTTCGAACACCGGGGAGCTGTTTTTT; CDR3 protein: CASSEYSSNTGELFF
V gene: TRBV6-4; clone size: NA; D gene: NA; J gene: TRBJ1-2; CDR3 DNA: TGTGCCAGCAGTGACTCCTACAGCTACACCTTC; CDR3 protein: CASSDSYSYTF
V gene: TRBV7-9; clone size: NA; D gene: TRBD1; J gene: TRBJ1-5; CDR3 DNA: TGTGCCAGCAGCCCCGGGACAGGGCCCCTTAGGGGCAATCAGCCCCAGCATTTT; CDR3 protein: CASSPGTGPLRGNQPQHF
V gene: TRBV4-2; clone size: NA; D gene: NA; J gene: TRBJ2-3; CDR3 DNA: TGTGCCAGCAGCCAATCGTATAGCGAGGCAGATACGCAGTATTTT; CDR3 protein: CASSQSYSEADTQYF
V gene: TRBV7-9; clone size: once; D gene: NA; J gene: TRBJ2-5; CDR3 DNA: TGTGCCAGCACCCCCCGAGAGACCCAGTACTTC; CDR3 protein: CASTPRETQYF
V gene: TRBV28; clone size: NA; D gene: NA; J gene: TRBJ2-2; CDR3 DNA: TGTGCCAGCAGTTTGAGGGGATTCGGGGAGCTGTTTTTT; CDR3 protein: CASSLRGFGELFF
V gene: TRBV28; clone size: once; D gene: NA; J gene: TRBJ1-2; CDR3 DNA: TGTGCCAGCAGTTTATTTCGGGGGGCAGGTGGCTACACCTTC; CDR3 protein: CASSLFRGAGGYTF
V gene: TRBV5-4; clone size: NA; D gene: NA; J gene: TRBJ2-5; CDR3 DNA: TGTGCCAGCAGCACCCGGGACGTTGGGTGGGAGACCCAGTACTTC; CDR3 protein: CASSTRDVGWETQYF
V gene: TRBV12-1; clone size: once; D gene: NA; J gene: TRBJ2-2; CDR3 DNA: TGTGCCAGCAGCAGCACCGGGGAGCTGTTTTTT; CDR3 protein: CASSSTGELFF
V gene: TRBV21-1; clone size: NA; D gene: NA; J gene: TRBJ1-2; CDR3 DNA: TGTGCCAGCAGGGACAGGGGGTGGAAAAAGGACTATGGCTACACCTTC; CDR3 protein: CASRDRGWKKDYGYTF
V gene: TRBV7-2; clone size: NA; D gene: NA; J gene: TRBJ2-1; CDR3 DNA: TGTGCCAGCAGCTTAGTCCACGGGTGGGACTCCGTAATTGTGAATGAGCAGTTCTTC; CDR3 protein: CASSLVHGWDSVIVNEQFF
V gene: TRBV2; clone size: NA; D gene: NA; J gene: TRBJ2-2; CDR3 DNA: TGTGCCAGCAGTGAAGCGCACGTCGGGGAGCTGTTTTTT; CDR3 protein: CASSEAHVGELFF
V gene: TRBV9; clone size: NA; D gene: NA; J gene: TRBJ2-7; CDR3 DNA: TGTGCCAGCAGCCCCACGGCTCTTTCCTACGAGCAGTACTTC; CDR3 protein: CASSPTALSYEQYF
V gene: TRBV9; clone size: NA; D gene: TRBD2; J gene: TRBJ2-3; CDR3 DNA: TGTGCCAGCAGCGTCCTAGCGGGGTACACAGATACGCAGTATTTT; CDR3 protein: CASSVLAGYTDTQYF
V gene: TRBV29-1; clone size: NA; D gene: NA; J gene: TRBJ1-1; CDR3 DNA: TGCAGCGTTGAAGTTGGCGGGCCTGAAGCTTTCTTT; CDR3 protein: CSVEVGGPEAFF
V gene: TRBV15; clone size: NA; D gene: NA; J gene: TRBJ2-3; CDR3 DNA: TGTGCCACCAGCAGAGGGGCGGGGCGGCCCACAGATACGCAGTATTTT; CDR3 protein: CATSRGAGRPTDTQYF
V gene: TRBV2; clone size: NA; D gene: TRBD1; J gene: TRBJ1-1; CDR3 DNA: TGTGCCAGCTTAGGGGGCGGGGAAGCTTTCTTT; CDR3 protein: CASLGGGEAFF
V gene: TRBV5-6; clone size: NA; D gene: NA; J gene: TRBJ1-4; CDR3 DNA: TGTGCCAGCAGCTTGGCAGCAACTAATGAAAAACTGTTTTTT; CDR3 protein: CASSLAATNEKLFF
V gene: TRBV9; clone size: NA; D gene: TRBD2; J gene: TRBJ2-7; CDR3 DNA: TGTGCCAGCAGCGTCGGGACTACCACCTACGAGCAGTACTTC; CDR3 protein: CASSVGTTTYEQYF
V gene: TRBV19; clone size: NA; D gene: TRBD1; J gene: TRBJ1-5; CDR3 DNA: TGTGCCAGTAGTATAGGATACAGGGGCTATCAGCCCCAGCATTTT; CDR3 protein: CASSIGYRGYQPQHF
V gene: TRBV13; clone size: NA; D gene: TRBD1; J gene: TRBJ1-1; CDR3 DNA: TGTGCCAGCAGCTTTTCACAGGGGGCTTCAGGGAACACTGAAGCTTTCTTT; CDR3 protein: CASSFSQGASGNTEAFF
V gene: TRBV7-9; clone size: NA; D gene: TRBD2; J gene: TRBJ2-7; CDR3 DNA: TGTGCCAGCAGTCCTAGCGGGAGGAACGAGCAGTACTTC; CDR3 protein: CASSPSGRNEQYF